The clone carrying this TCR beta chain was observed once. Its antigen is not identified. These data belong to a study of T cell responses to AZD1222 COVID-19 vaccine. Assay used: immunoSEQ multiplex PCR; TCRdb lists only in-frame clones, some missing. This sample yields some 130,000 clones, of which around 90% are seen a single time; around 20% belongs to the top ten. This CDR3 has 14 residues. V dropped 3 bases and J dropped 4 bases, with 13 bases sitting between them. Per germline, CDR1 MNHEY and CDR2 SMNVEV (reference sequence). General study findings and limits: Repertoires were obtained only post-peak T cell response. Rises in breadth and depth of Spike-specific TCRs came after two AZD1222 doses. With dominance at 160-218 and 743-854, vaccine-associated CD4 TCRs spanned spike.

The sequencing here drew on peripheral blood, taken on day 0 of MenACWY control vaccination. The rearrangement uses TRBV27 and TRBJ2-7, with a tentative D call TRBD2 (6 bases). The sequence derives from an adult in good health. CDR3 protein: CASSFLGEAYEQYF. The DNA for the CDR3 is TGTGCCAGCAGTTTTTTGGGGGAGGCATACGAGCAGTACTTC.